Given below is one T cell receptor (beta chain) in context. Its antigen is undetermined. The data originate from a study of graft-versus-host responses after intestinal transplantation. Study-wide context: Every one of the recipients received anti-thymocyte globulin induction and afterwards took tacrolimus and steroids for approximately 3 years. General study findings and limits: Early after transplant, HvG clones declined as circulating GvH clones peaked.

Clones were sequenced by immunoSEQ multiplex PCR, and TCRdb holds only the in-frame ones, with some missing. The sample records under 95,000 clones, less than 90% being singletons. This CDR3 is 15 amino acids long. Germline V gives CDR1 SGHTA, CDR2 FQGTGA. With V trimmed by 5 bases and J by 7 bases, 9 bases remained unmatched. The sample in question was unstimulated CD4+ T cells sorted from spleen or lymph node cells, obtained before transplant. J is TRBJ2-7 and V is TRBV7-3; TRBD1 matches 12 bases. The clonotype comes from a human donor who was the organ donor for an intestinal transplant. CDR3 nucleotide sequence: TGTGCCAGCAGCCGCCTGGGACAGGGGGCGGGTGAGCAGTACTTC. It is translated as CASSRLGQGAGEQYF.